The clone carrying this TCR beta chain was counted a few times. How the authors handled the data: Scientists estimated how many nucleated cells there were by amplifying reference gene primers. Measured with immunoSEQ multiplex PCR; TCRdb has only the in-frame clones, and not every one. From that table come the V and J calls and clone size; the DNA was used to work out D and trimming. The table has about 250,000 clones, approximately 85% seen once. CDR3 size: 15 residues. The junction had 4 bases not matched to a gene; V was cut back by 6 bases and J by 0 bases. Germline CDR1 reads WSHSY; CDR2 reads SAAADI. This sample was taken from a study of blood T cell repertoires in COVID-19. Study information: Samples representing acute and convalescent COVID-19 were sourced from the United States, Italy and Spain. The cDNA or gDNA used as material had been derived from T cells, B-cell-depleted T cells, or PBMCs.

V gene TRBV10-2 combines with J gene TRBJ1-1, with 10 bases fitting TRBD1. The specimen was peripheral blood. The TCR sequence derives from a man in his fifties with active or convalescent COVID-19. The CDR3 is CASSRDRGMNTEAFF. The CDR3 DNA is TGCGCCAGCAGCCGGGACAGGGGAATGAACACTGAAGCTTTCTTT.